This TCR beta chain was found in a study of glioma-infiltrating T cells after dendritic cell vaccination. In the study overall: Dendritic cell vaccination trial patients had either newly diagnosed or recurrent glioblastoma. Study-level points and caveats: No direct clonality-survival link was found; a diverse polyclonal response may matter.

Selection required adequate fresh-frozen tumor tissue plus more than two years' survival data. Amplification used 60 V beta primers and 13 J beta primers. Data came from immunoSEQ multiplex PCR; TCRdb stores just in-frame clones and leaves some out. The repertoire has around 96,000 clones, roughly 83% of them found once; the top ten carry 5.5% to 7%. Germline CDR1 and CDR2: MDHEN and SYDVKM. Germline trimming cut 9 bases from V and 8 bases from J; bases unmatched to any gene: 11. CDR3 size: 14 residues. Points on this clone: Its specificity is not known.

This TCR derives from a human donor with glioblastoma. V and J are TRBV28 and TRBJ2-1; 9 bases agree with TRBD2. This specimen consisted of blood, obtained before dendritic cell vaccination. CDR3 DNA sequence: TGTGCCAGTAGGAGCGGGAGGCGGTCGGATGAGCAGTTCTTC. This encodes CASRSGRRSDEQFF.